A few counts support the clone carrying this T cell receptor (beta chain). These data come from a study of blood T cell repertoires in COVID-19. Study-level background: Sites in the United States, Italy and Spain provided acute and convalescent COVID-19 samples. PBMCs, B-cell-depleted T cells, or T cells were the source of the cDNA or gDNA that made up the material.

Some clones are missing from TCRdb's copy, which holds only in-frame ones; the method was immunoSEQ multiplex PCR. The sample lists 150,000 or so clones, 76% seen once, with around 4.8% in the top ten. The clonotype was recovered from a woman over 75 with active or convalescent COVID-19. The sequenced sample consisted of peripheral blood.

The CDR3 region has the DNA TGTGCCAGCAGCCAGCCACAGAATTCACCCCTCCACTTT. This gives the protein CASSQPQNSPLHF. The rearrangement joins TRBV3-1 (or the pseudogene TRBV3-2) to TRBJ1-6; D unclear. There are 13 residues in the CDR3. Germline V gene sequence: CDR1 LGHDT, CDR2 YNNKEL (reference sequence). Trimming took 3 bases from V and 7 from J, leaving 7 bases between them.